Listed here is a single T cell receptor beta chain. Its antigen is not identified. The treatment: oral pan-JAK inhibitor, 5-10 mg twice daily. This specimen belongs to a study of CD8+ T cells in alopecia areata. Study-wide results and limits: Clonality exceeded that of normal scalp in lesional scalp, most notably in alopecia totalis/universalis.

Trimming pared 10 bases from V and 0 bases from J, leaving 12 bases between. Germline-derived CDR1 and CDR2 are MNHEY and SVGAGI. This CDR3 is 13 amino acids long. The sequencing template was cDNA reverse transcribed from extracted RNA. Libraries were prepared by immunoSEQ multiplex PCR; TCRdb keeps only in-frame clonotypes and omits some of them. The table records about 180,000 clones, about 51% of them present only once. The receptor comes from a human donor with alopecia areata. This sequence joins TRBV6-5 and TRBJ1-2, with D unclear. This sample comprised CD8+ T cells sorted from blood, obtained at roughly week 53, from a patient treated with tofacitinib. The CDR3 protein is CAIRTDSNYGYTF. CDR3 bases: TGTGCCATCCGGACGGATTCTAACTATGGCTACACCTTC.